A single sample gave rise to the 17 T cell receptor beta chains below, sequenced in a study of cytomegalovirus exposure and HLA in healthy donors (dated by TCRdb to the late 2010s). The library was generated by the immunoSEQ multiplex PCR assay. For the multiplex PCR, a mixture combining 60 forward primers for TCR Vbeta segments and 13 reverse primers for TCR Jbeta segments was used. What TCRdb holds here is the immuneACCESS table cut down to in-frame rearrangements. Part of the clones is not present; checked against another copy, under half of the missing clones reflect an unresolved V gene, and the others are unexplained. The sample table shows under 200,000 clones, and roughly 72% are seen once. The ten largest account for about 1.4% of the sample. Sequencing was done on a sample of PBMCs. The receptors shown here come from a man aged 35-49 years in good health and CMV-seronegative.

This clone showed up just a few times. The chain couples TRBV5-1 to TRBJ1-1; no clear D gene. CDR1 is SGHRS, CDR2 YFSETQ, per germline. V lost 1 base to trimming and J lost 2 bases, with 15 bases between them. The CDR3 contains 16 residues. Here the CDR3 reads CASSLPKEGGNTEAFF. CDR3 coding DNA: TGCGCCAGCAGCTTGCCAAAGGAAGGAGGAAACACTGAAGCTTTCTTT.

J is TRBJ1-4 and V is TRBV2, with TRBD1 identical over 12 bases. The CDR3 runs 16 residues. The V gene end was trimmed by 6 bases and the J gene end by 6 bases; junction bases not matched to a gene: 8. CDR1 is SNHLY and CDR2 is FYNNEI in the germline V gene. The CDR3 protein is CASRAGTGGNHEKLFF. The CDR3 nucleotides are TGTGCCAGCAGGGCCGGGACAGGGGGCAATCATGAAAAACTGTTTTTT.

The CDR3 bases are TGTGCCAGCAGCTTACCCCGGACTGAAGCCACCTACGAGCAGTACTTC. This translates into CASSLPRTEATYEQYF. The rearrangement links TRBV7-2 to TRBJ2-7; D is possibly TRBD2 (5 bases). V shed 2 bases and J shed 2 bases, with 16 bases lying between them. Germline V gene data show CDR1 as SGHTA and CDR2 as FQGNSA. The CDR3 is 16 amino acids.

This chain uses TRBV2 with TRBJ2-2; 8 bases are shared with TRBD2. Germline V gene sequence: CDR1 SNHLY, CDR2 FYNNEI. The CDR3 length is 15 residues. V shed 5 bases, J shed 6 bases, and the junction held 8 bases outside the gene matches. For the CDR3, the DNA is TGTGCCAGCAGTTCCGGGACTAGAGCGCCCGGGGAGCTGTTTTTT. Encoded protein: CASSSGTRAPGELFF.

Written as DNA, the CDR3 is TGTGCCAGCAGCCCAGGGGACAGCACAGATACGCAGTATTTT. As protein: CASSPGDSTDTQYF. The chain has TRBV9 and TRBJ2-3; possible D gene TRBD1, 6 bases. Trimming removed 4 bases at V and 0 bases at J, with 9 bases between. Germline assignment: CDR1 SGDLS and CDR2 YYNGEE. This CDR3 comprises 14 residues.

The chain joins TRBV6-5 to TRBJ1-2; 10 bases fit TRBD1. This CDR3 has 14 residues. The germline V gene encodes CDR1 MNHEY and CDR2 SVGAGI. The V segment lost 6 bases and the J segment 3 bases; nucleotides outside the gene matches: 4. CDR3 region: CASSRQGADYGYTF. For the CDR3, the DNA is TGTGCCAGCAGCAGACAGGGGGCCGACTATGGCTACACCTTC.

The rearrangement links TRBV6-4 to TRBJ2-5; 7 bases line up with TRBD1. The V gene end was trimmed by 10 bases and the J gene end by 3 bases; junction bases not matched to a gene: 8. This CDR3 has 13 residues. Germline V gives CDR1 MRHNA, CDR2 SNTAGT. Here the CDR3 DNA reads TGTGCCATCACGGACAGGTGGAAAGAGACCCAGTACTTC. Its translation is CAITDRWKETQYF.

The chain combines TRBV15 with TRBJ2-1, with 9 bases identical to TRBD2. The CDR3 runs 16 residues. Germline V gene data show CDR1 as LNHNV and CDR2 as YYDKDF (reference sequence). V was clipped by 1 base and J by 7 bases; unmatched bases: 8. CDR3 nucleotide sequence: TGTGCCACCAGCAGAGGTGGTAGCGGGAGAACGAATGAGCAGTTCTTC. Its translation: CATSRGGSGRTNEQFF.

The chain uses TRBV7-2 and TRBJ1-1; D remains ambiguous. CDR3 length equals 13 residues. Germline-derived CDR1 and CDR2 are SGHTA and FQGNSA. Trimming took 1 base from V and 5 from J, leaving 8 bases between them. The CDR3 reads CASSLGVETEAFF. For the CDR3, the DNA is TGTGCCAGCAGCTTAGGAGTGGAGACTGAAGCTTTCTTT.

With respect to this clone: This same CDR3 is encoded by further DNA sequences in the sample. This rearrangement joins TRBV6-1 to TRBJ2-3, with D possibly TRBD2 on 5 matching bases. Trimming removed 1 base from V and 6 bases from J, with 20 bases in between. This CDR3 region has 17 residues. Per germline, CDR1 MNHNS and CDR2 SASEGT. CDR3 bases: TGTGCCAGCAGTGAAGGGATTAATTCGGGATTCCCTGATACGCAGTATTTT. Translation: CASSEGINSGFPDTQYF.

The rearrangement uses TRBV27 and TRBJ2-1; TRBD1 agrees at 11 bases. The germline gives CDR1 MNHEY, CDR2 SMNVEV (reference sequence). This CDR3 has 14 residues. V dropped 3 bases and J dropped 13; count of bases not matched to a gene: 8. The CDR3 coding sequence is TGTGCCAGCAGTTTCCCTGGACAGGGGGCTGTTCAGTTCTTC. It yields the protein CASSFPGQGAVQFF.

V usage is TRBV6-5 and J usage is TRBJ1-5; 8 positions agree with TRBD1. J gave up 9 bases and V 6 bases, and 4 bases lay outside the gene matches. Germline V gene sequence: CDR1 MNHEY, CDR2 SVGAGI. The CDR3 contains 12 residues. The CDR3 DNA is TGTGCCAGCAGGCCTACAGGGGGGCCCCAGCATTTT. It codes for CASRPTGGPQHF.

In its sample, this clone was seen a few times. The CDR3 region has the DNA TGTGCCAGCAGCCCCCGAGGGCTAGCCGGAGATACGCAGTATTTT. It encodes CASSPRGLAGDTQYF. The rearrangement links TRBV9 to TRBJ2-3, with D tentatively TRBD2 (5 bases). CDR3 size: 15 residues. Germline loops: CDR1 SGDLS, CDR2 YYNGEE. V lost 4 bases to trimming and J lost 5 bases, with 17 bases between them.

This clone was seen just once. V and J are TRBV18 and TRBJ2-7, with 8 nucleotides matching TRBD2. The CDR3 is 14 amino acids. V dropped 6 bases and J dropped 2; count of bases not matched to a gene: 6. The V gene's germline CDR1 is KGHSH and CDR2 LQKENI. The CDR3 here is CASSPGLVAYEQYF. CDR3 DNA sequence: TGTGCCAGCTCCCCGGGACTAGTGGCCTACGAGCAGTACTTC. Looking up the rest from reference TRBV18 and TRBJ2-7 gives the full variable domain: NAGVMQNPRHLVRRRGQEARLRCSPMKGHSHVYWYRQLPEEGLKFMVYLQKENIIDESGMPKERFSAEFPKEGPSILRIQQVVRGDSAAYFCASSPGLVAYEQYFGPGTRLTVT.

The chain employs TRBV28 and TRBJ2-1; TRBD1 aligns across 8 bases. V lost 8 bases, J lost 8 bases, and 20 bases stayed unmatched. The germline V gene encodes CDR1 MDHEN and CDR2 SYDVKM. The CDR3 sequence is 17 residues long. The CDR3 DNA reads TGTGCCAGCCGCATGCGATTAGGACAGGGAGGCCAGGATGAGCAGTTCTTC. Translating gives CASRMRLGQGGQDEQFF.

The chain joins TRBV4-1 to TRBJ2-1, with TRBD2 matching over 11 bases. CDR3 length: 14 residues. In germline, CDR1 is MGHRA, CDR2 YSYEKL. Losses at the gene ends were 6 bases for V and 4 bases for J; bases not matched to a gene: 2. The CDR3 DNA sequence: TGCGCCAGCAGACTAGCGGGGGTTTACAATGAGCAGTTCTTC. Translated, it gives CASRLAGVYNEQFF.

The rearrangement joins TRBV7-3 to TRBJ2-1; 8 bases match TRBD2. Germline CDR1 and CDR2: SGHTA and FQGTGA. This CDR3 comprises 17 residues. With 5 bases clipped from V and 8 bases from J, the junction kept 17 bases outside the gene matches. CDR3 nucleotides: TGTGCCAGCAGCCCGTACCCTCGCGCTAGCGGGTATGATGAGCAGTTCTTC. Translation: CASSPYPRASGYDEQFF.